This TCR beta chain was found in a study of regulatory T cells in long-lasting Graves disease. For TCR beta, libraries came from iRepertoire HTBI primers and Arm-PCR of CDR3 regions. TCRdb ran MiXCR on the multiplex PCR reads and lists one entry per CDR3 protein. The sample consists of 360,000 or so distinct CDR3 sequences, around 16% of them appearing once. Time point noted: newly diagnosed GD, antithyroid drugs for less than 3 months. Researchers made the TCR library from RNA that was extracted from PBMCs. The CDR3 is 14 residues long. CDR1 and CDR2 from the germline V gene are GTSNPN and SVGIG (reference sequence). The ends lost 4 bases at V and 3 bases at J; junction bases unmatched: 6. This clonotype was seen many times. Separately, the same data were catalogued under a study of T cells in Graves' hyperthyroidism and ophthalmopathy.

The chain joins TRBV30 to TRBJ2-3; TRBD2 aligns across 8 bases. The sequences come from peripheral blood mononuclear cells (PBMCs), collected at new diagnosis, from a patient treated with antithyroid drugs. This clonotype was obtained from a woman aged 18 to 35 with Graves disease. The CDR3 DNA reads as TGTGCCTGGAACCCGGGACTAGGAACAGATACGCAGTATTTT. Amino acids: CAWNPGLGTDTQYF.